Listed here are 10 T cell receptor beta chains from one sample, sequenced in a study of blood T cell repertoires in COVID-19. Profiled with immunoSEQ multiplex PCR; TCRdb holds only in-frame clones, not every one. The table shows fewer than 85,000 clones, with approximately 81% occurring only once. The specimen sequenced was peripheral blood. The receptors stem from a woman aged 55-70 years with acute or convalescent COVID-19.

The chain employs TRBV11-3 and TRBJ2-2, with D uncertain. The CDR3 is 14 amino acids. The germline V gene has CDR1 SGHNT and CDR2 YENEEA. V was trimmed by 0 bases and J by 5 bases, leaving 7 bases between them. CDR3 loop: CASSLEPVTGELFF. CDR3 DNA sequence: TGTGCCAGCAGCTTAGAGCCAGTTACCGGGGAGCTGTTTTTT.

The rearrangement joins TRBV5-1 to TRBJ1-1; D perhaps matches TRBD1 (5 bases). V dropped 4 bases and J dropped 1 base, with 11 bases sitting between them. The CDR3 contains 14 residues. From germline, CDR1 is SGHRS and CDR2 YFSETQ. The CDR3 sequence: CASSQTAGNTEAFF. CDR3 DNA sequence: TGCGCCAGCAGCCAGACAGCCGGGAACACTGAAGCTTTCTTT.

This clone was detected only once. V usage is TRBV19 and J usage is TRBJ1-1; 10 nucleotides agree with TRBD1. Germline assignment: CDR1 LNHDA and CDR2 SQIVND (reference sequence). The CDR3 loop spans 15 amino acids. V shed 1 base and J 6 bases; nucleotides not matched to a gene: 5. The CDR3 nucleotides read TGTGCCAGTAGTATAGGGACAGGGGGGATGGCTGAAGCTTTCTTT. Translated: CASSIGTGGMAEAFF.

To note about this clone: Other DNA sequences in the same sample also yield this CDR3. The genes are TRBV28 and TRBJ1-1; TRBD1 matches at 8 bases. The CDR3 runs to 13 residues. Germline CDR1 reads MDHEN; CDR2 reads SYDVKM. Trimming removed 5 bases from V and 2 bases from J; junction bases left unmatched: 1. In DNA form, the CDR3 reads TGTGCCAGCAGTACAGGGGGTAACACTGAAGCTTTCTTT. Protein: CASSTGGNTEAFF.

The chain has TRBV28 and TRBJ1-5; D call uncertain. V was shortened by 3 bases and J by 1 base, with 10 bases between the two germline ends. CDR3 size: 15 residues. CDR1 is MDHEN, CDR2 SYDVKM, per germline. Here the CDR3 DNA reads TGTGCCAGCAGTTTCACAGACGGCAGCAATCAGCCCCAGCATTTT. It translates to CASSFTDGSNQPQHF. Looking up the rest from reference TRBV28 and TRBJ1-5 gives the full variable domain: DVKVTQSSRYLVKRTGEKVFLECVQDMDHENMFWYRQDPGLGLRLIYFSYDVKMKEKGDIPEGYSVSREKKERFSLILESASTNQTSMYLCASSFTDGSNQPQHFGDGTRLSIL.

The chain recombines TRBV5-4 with TRBJ2-2; perhaps TRBD1 as D (6 bases). CDR3 size: 16 residues. The V gene lost 2 bases and the J gene lost 3 bases, with 14 bases spanning the gap. From germline, CDR1 is SGHNT and CDR2 YYREEE (reference sequence). CDR3 region: CASSFAWAGDTGELFF. CDR3 coding DNA: TGTGCCAGCAGCTTTGCCTGGGCAGGGGACACCGGGGAGCTGTTTTTT.

The CDR3 bases are TGCGCCAGCAGCTTGGATCTCGAAGCTTTCTTT. Protein sequence: CASSLDLEAFF. J is TRBJ1-1 and V is TRBV5-1; D is unclear. Germline V gene sequence: CDR1 SGHRS, CDR2 YFSETQ. Trimming cost V 0 bases and J 8 bases, with 5 bases left between them. CDR3 length equals 11 residues.

This sequence joins TRBV6-6 and TRBJ1-2; D remains ambiguous. The CDR3 length is 14 residues. CDR1 MNHNY and CDR2 SVGAGI come from the germline V gene (reference sequence). Trimming took off 0 bases at V and 4 bases at J, with 9 bases between the two ends. The CDR3 nucleotides read TGTGCCAGCAGTTACTCGGGCCAACTCTATGGCTACACCTTC. This sequence encodes CASSYSGQLYGYTF.

The rearrangement joins TRBV14 to TRBJ2-1; D gene unclear. The CDR3 is 12 residues long. Germline loops: CDR1 SGHDN, CDR2 FVKESK. The V end was cut by 2 bases, the J end by 10 bases, with 9 bases between. This CDR3 is CASSQSSREQFF. The CDR3 DNA is TGTGCCAGCAGCCAAAGTTCACGGGAGCAGTTCTTC.

The chain couples TRBV28 to TRBJ1-5; possible D gene TRBD1, 5 bases. The V and J ends lost 1 base and 6 bases respectively, with 13 bases between them. The CDR3 is made up of 15 amino acids. Germline CDR1 MDHEN, CDR2 SYDVKM. For the CDR3, the DNA is TGTGCCAGCAGTTTATATTCGGGGGGGGGTCAGCCCCAGCATTTT. It yields the protein CASSLYSGGGQPQHF.